What follows is one T cell receptor beta chain and its context. Its antigen is not yet known. No base quality values were provided; no much bigger clone lies one nucleotide off. The data stem from a study of identical twins listed by TCRdb under 2016. Background on the whole study: To test whether fetal clonotypes persist, this study deep-sequenced TCR alpha and beta repertoires from monozygotic twins, from unrelated adults of various ages, and from cord blood. To rule out contamination, replicate twin experiments were performed at different times with different library preparation protocols.

Every donor in the study was a healthy Caucasian. The twin cohort comprised three pairs of female monozygotic twins, all aged roughly 18 to 29 years. Peripheral blood mononuclear cells were used as the source from which RNA for TCR libraries was isolated. Broad study findings and their caveats: Conclusions relied on cross-sectional statistical analysis, since the same donors could not be followed over many years. Invariant T cells such as MAIT and iNKT could partly confound zero-insertion analyses, although diverse VJ usage argued against such confounding for most clonotypes. In monozygotic twins, out-of-frame TCR alpha sharing was systematically underestimated by recombination models, although the models agreed with sharing between unrelated individuals. Compared with coincidental sharing between unrelated individuals, out-of-frame TCR alpha sequences shared between twins showed an excess of sequences with low generation probability. Fewer insertions were carried by abundant cord blood beta clonotypes; a weaker similar trend was observed in young adult naive repertoires, while no such trend was observed in memory repertoires. A weaker excess of twin sharing was found in beta out-of-frame sequences because the signal-to-noise ratio was lowered by fewer shared sequences.

The method behind the library was 5' RACE. Sequencing was carried out with an Illumina HiSeq 2000. A universal primer binding site was introduced by template switching, and a unique molecular identifier was present in the final cDNA, enabling accurate counting of TCR cDNA molecules. Specific primers in the conserved constant-segment region were used to synthesize first-strand cDNA for the TCR alpha and beta chains. To control for contamination, every cDNA library was double barcoded, receiving both a SMART-Mk sample barcode and Illumina barcodes. TruSeq adapter sequences, together with Illumina sample barcodes, were added in two successive PCR steps. The Illumina HiSeq platform was used with custom primers to sequence TCR alpha and beta cDNA libraries. The paper's data handling went like this. Unique molecular identifiers were extracted from raw reads with MiGEC, and CDR3 positions were determined with MiXCR. For each individual, recombination models were inferred using an EM algorithm with the repgenHMM and IGoR tools. Shared clonotypes were analyzed with the tcR package in R, and sharing was normalized by the product of cloneset sizes. To study raw recombination without the effects of thymic and clonal selection, out-of-frame nonproductive sequences were analyzed. The public reads were reanalyzed by TCRdb: fastp trimming at Q25, MiXCR alignment, in-frame beta chains only. Records with the same CDR3 protein are collapsed into one entry carrying the most frequent genes and DNA. TCRdb's processing, not the authors' own work, is the source of the V and J calls. In all, the sample holds some 760,000 distinct CDR3 sequences, and over 15% of those were seen once. Around 14% of the sample rests with the top ten.

This same sample was also taken into another study, of T cells expressing NK-cell markers. As the second paper documents: Eight donors provided sorted CD3+CD56+NKG2C+, CD3+CD56+NKG2C- and CD3+CD56-NKG2C+ T-cell subsets, whose TCR beta-chain repertoires were profiled. Seven of the eight sequenced donors were HCMV-seropositive and one was HCMV-seronegative. In several experiments an anti-gammadeltaTCR antibody was added to restrict sorting to alphabetaTCR-expressing T cells. For several donors, the dominant CD3+CD56+NKG2C+ clonotypes were among the top 10 CD8+ clonotypes and accounted for roughly 1.0-8% of CD8+ T cells. Those dominant clonotypes were again the most abundant among CD3+CD56-NKG2C+ cells in several donors, at roughly 25-65%. Whether the expanded NKG2C-expressing T cell clones were specific for HCMV antigens was left unclear. The eight sequenced donors were randomly selected healthy volunteers, three men and five women. HCMV serostatus was determined by detecting HCMV-specific IgG in serum with a commercial ELISA kit. For a handful of donors, bulk peripheral blood T-cell repertoires were also sequenced from unsorted PBMC. Reads were demultiplexed and grouped by UMI with MIGEC, and clonotypes were assembled and quantified with MiTCR. Only TCR cDNA sequences supported by at least two reads were kept to exclude erroneous sequences. Downstream repertoire analysis used the tcR package, and clonotypes were matched across fractions by CDR3 nucleotide sequence plus V segment. Antigen specificity was annotated against VDJdb with VDJmatch, allowing one amino acid substitution in CDR3.

This TCR was sampled from a young woman in good health. The specimen was PBMCs.

The CDR3 region reads CASSLPGTSNQPQHF. The DNA is as follows: TGTGCCAGCAGCTTACCGGGGACTAGCAATCAGCCCCAGCATTTT. The chain employs TRBV7-2 and TRBJ1-5; possibly the D gene is TRBD1, per 5 matching bases. From cysteine to phenylalanine, the CDR3 is 15 amino acids long. Only the CDR3 portion is preserved as DNA: 45 bases, with reading frame beginning at the first base. The trim is 2 bases for V and 0 bases for J, with a gap of 8 bases between the germline ends. CDR1 SGHTA and CDR2 FQGNSA are derived from the germline V gene.